This T cell receptor (beta chain) was obtained from a study of identical twins. Whole-study findings and limits: Twins showed weaker excess sharing in their beta out-of-frame sequences. Because invariant MAIT and iNKT cells could be present, zero-insertion analyses could be partly confounded.

TCRdb processed the 5' RACE reads anew with MiXCR; each CDR3 protein has one entry. The sample consists of about 1.7 million distinct CDR3 sequences, 32% of them appearing once. Deletions cut 5 bases from V and 1 base from J, with 11 bases between. The CDR3 contains 14 residues. Germline CDR1 and CDR2: SGHTA and FQGNSA. Of note for this clonotype: Its target is not known.

The origin of this receptor is a newborn girl in good health. Sequencing was carried out using cord blood. This rearrangement joins TRBV7-2 to TRBJ2-5; D is undetermined. CDR3 DNA sequence: TGTGCCAGCAGCCCATATATGGCCCAAGAGACCCAGTACTTC. Residues: CASSPYMAQETQYF.